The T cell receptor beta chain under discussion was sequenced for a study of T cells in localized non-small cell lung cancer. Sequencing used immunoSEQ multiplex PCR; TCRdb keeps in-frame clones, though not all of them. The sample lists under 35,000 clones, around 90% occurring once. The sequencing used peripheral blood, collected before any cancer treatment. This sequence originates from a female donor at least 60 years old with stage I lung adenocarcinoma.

CDR3 sequence: CASSRRGGYTF. In DNA, the CDR3 is TGCGCCAGCAGCCGCCGTGGTGGCTACACCTTC. The chain recombines TRBV4-1 with TRBJ1-2; D is ambiguous. The V gene lost 4 bases and the J gene lost 7 bases, with 7 bases spanning the gap. Germline-derived CDR1 and CDR2 are MGHRA and YSYEKL. This CDR3 is 11 amino acids long.